This TCR beta chain was obtained from a study of T cells in Graves' hyperthyroidism and ophthalmopathy (dated by TCRdb to between 2018 and 2021). Broadly, across the study: Peripheral blood samples were taken at initial diagnosis, before any treatment was given. Whether ophthalmopathy could be predicted prospectively was tested in an independent validation cohort made up of 18 hyperthyroidism patients plus 17 patients who later progressed to ophthalmopathy. The paper describes TCR Vbeta CDR3 sequencing of 135 peripheral blood samples, made up of roughly 45 ophthalmopathy patients, over 70 hyperthyroidism patients and roughly 17 progressor patients. For training and testing, the roughly 93 patients in the discovery cohort were randomly divided in a 7:3 ratio. TCR V-J signatures able to tell the groups apart were searched for in a discovery cohort of 100 patients, of whom roughly 42 had Graves' ophthalmopathy and 57 had stable Graves' hyperthyroidism. The study also compared thyroid tissue and blood T-cell repertoires from about six Graves' hyperthyroidism patients. Following sampling, methimazole starting at 30 mg daily was given to hyperthyroidism patients, and high-dose intravenous methylprednisolone was given to ophthalmopathy patients.

Amplification of TCR beta CDR3 regions was carried out from RNA transcripts. The TCR CDR3 was subjected to a first round of RT-PCR using the HTBI primer set and the Qiagen OneStep RT-PCR kit. The libraries were constructed in a second round of multiplex PCR and then size-selected and purified. The libraries were sequenced on an Illumina HiSeq2000 using paired-end 100 bp reads. The study's own analysis went as follows. SOAPnuke was used to process the raw data, removing reads that contained adapters or uncalled bases, had a mean Phred below 15, or lacked an exact match to the constant primer or identifier. COPE v1.2.5 was used to merge high-quality paired reads, and clonotypes were defined as unique nucleotide sequences. MiTCR v1.1 was used to align the clonotypes against IMGT TRBV, TRBD and TRBJ reference segments. Analysis was restricted to V-J combinations with a frequency above 0.0001, which covered 98% to 99.2% of repertoires. The TCS score was defined as the ratio of F50 (clonal expansion) to E x V (chaos), calculated using BLOSUM62-based TCRdist between CDR3 peptides within each V-J. Welch's t-statistics and random forest reduced several hundred V-J features to 13, which were used in a naive Bayes classifier (R e1071). In TCRdb, the public reads were trimmed at Q25 with fastp and aligned with MiXCR, with productive beta chains retained. Each entry merges the rows of one CDR3 protein and shows their most common DNA and genes. In this record, the V and J calls reflect TCRdb's handling and not the investigators' own analysis. The sample profile shows about 560,000 distinct CDR3 sequences; around 15% of them were found once. The ten largest clones take up under 20% of the sample.

The paper as a whole reports these results and caveats: In cross-validation, a model built on a 13 V-J signature told ophthalmopathy apart from stable hyperthyroidism with 87.88% sensitivity and about 81% specificity, and in testing the same model reached 80%/75%. In validation, the model predicted progression to ophthalmopathy a median of roughly six months before onset, with about 67% sensitivity and 72.22% specificity. Blood samples also contained most of the expanded thyroid clonotypes (frequency above 0.001), which suggests that blood repertoires may reflect thyroid immune responses. No statistical method was used to fix the sample size in advance, and group allocation was not hidden from the investigators.

Stable Graves' hyperthyroidism was defined as the absence of progression to ophthalmopathy over 18 months of follow-up. Hyperthyroidism patients were aged 18 to 65 years and newly diagnosed, with disease duration of less than 2 months. Any patient with an uncontrolled infection, another autoimmune disease, pregnancy or lactation was excluded. Clinical symptoms, serum thyroxine and TRAb, thyroid ultrasound, and orbital computed tomography formed the basis for the diagnoses. PBMCs were isolated from 7.5 to 10 ml of fresh peripheral blood by Ficoll-Paque density gradient centrifugation. Total RNA was extracted using Trizol reagent, and RNA quality was assessed on an Agilent 2100 Bioanalyzer. To note about this clonotype: The specificity of this receptor is unknown. No much larger clonotype is one base removed from it; base qualities were not supplied.

Counted from cysteine to phenylalanine, this CDR3 has 16 amino acids. Just CDR3 DNA is preserved here, 48 bases in frame from base 1. Trimming accounts for 5 bases at V and 5 bases at J, while the number of junction bases matched to no gene is 10. The germline V gene sets CDR1 to SGHVS and CDR2 to FQNEAQ. This receptor was identified in a woman in her late teens or twenties with Graves' hyperthyroidism. The chain is encoded by TRBV7-8 joined to TRBJ2-2; TRBD1 fits 8 bases in the junction. Sequenced material: blood. CDR3 protein: CASSPTTGARTGELFF. The base sequence is TGTGCCAGCAGCCCGACGACAGGGGCAAGGACCGGGGAGCTGTTTTTT.